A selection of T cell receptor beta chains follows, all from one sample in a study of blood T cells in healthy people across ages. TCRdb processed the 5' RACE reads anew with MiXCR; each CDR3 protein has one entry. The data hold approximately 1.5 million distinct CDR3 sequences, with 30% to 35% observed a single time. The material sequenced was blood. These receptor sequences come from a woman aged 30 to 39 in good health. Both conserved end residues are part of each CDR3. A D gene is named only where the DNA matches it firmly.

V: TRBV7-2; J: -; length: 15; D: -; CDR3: CASSSAGRGRETQYF
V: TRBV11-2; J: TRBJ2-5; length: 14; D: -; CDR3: CASSLQGWGETQYF
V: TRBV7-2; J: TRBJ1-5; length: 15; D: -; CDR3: CASSLVTQTNQPQHF
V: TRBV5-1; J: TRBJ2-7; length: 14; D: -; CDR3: CASSPPTSAYEQYF
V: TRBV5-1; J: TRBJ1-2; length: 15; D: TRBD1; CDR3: CASSAGQGVYYGYTF
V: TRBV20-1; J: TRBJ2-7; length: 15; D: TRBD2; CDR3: CSASPLAGAHNEQYF
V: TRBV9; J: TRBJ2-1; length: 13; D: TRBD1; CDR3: CAGSGQVYNEQFF
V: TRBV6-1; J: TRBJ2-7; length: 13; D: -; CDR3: CASRLDRLSEQYF
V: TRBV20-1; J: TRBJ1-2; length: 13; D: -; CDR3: CSARGTGPRGYTF
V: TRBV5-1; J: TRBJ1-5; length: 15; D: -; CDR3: CASSLAGVSNQPQHF
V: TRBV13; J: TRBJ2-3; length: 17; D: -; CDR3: CASSLEGTDTNTDTQYF
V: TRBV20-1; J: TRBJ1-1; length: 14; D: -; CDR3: CSARGVGRPNEAFF
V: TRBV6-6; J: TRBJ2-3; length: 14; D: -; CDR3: CASSLQLLTDTQYF
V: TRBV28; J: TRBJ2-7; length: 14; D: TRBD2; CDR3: CASTFGLAGDEQYF
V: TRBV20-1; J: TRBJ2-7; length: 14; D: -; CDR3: CSARGRDIGYEQYF
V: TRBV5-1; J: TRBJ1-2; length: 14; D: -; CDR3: CASSLQAYNYGYTF
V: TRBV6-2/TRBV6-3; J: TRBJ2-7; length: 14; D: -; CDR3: CASSYSGFAYEQYF
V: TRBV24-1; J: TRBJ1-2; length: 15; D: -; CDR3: CATSDLGTSVSGYTF
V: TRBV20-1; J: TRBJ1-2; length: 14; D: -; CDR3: CSARVGRSNYGYTF
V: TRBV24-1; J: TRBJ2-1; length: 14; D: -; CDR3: CATEDGGRFNEQFF
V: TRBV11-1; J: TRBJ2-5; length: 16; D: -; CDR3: CASSFMPSGVGETQYF
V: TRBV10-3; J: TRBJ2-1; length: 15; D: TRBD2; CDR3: CAISEGSGEPNEQFF
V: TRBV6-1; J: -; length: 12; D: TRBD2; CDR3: CATYSGSYEQYF
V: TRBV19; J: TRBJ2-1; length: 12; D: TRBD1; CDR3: CASRRTGREQFF
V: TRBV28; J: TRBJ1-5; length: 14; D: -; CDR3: CASSGRGLAQPQHF
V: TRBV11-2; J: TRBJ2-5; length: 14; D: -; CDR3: CASSGSVGQETQYF
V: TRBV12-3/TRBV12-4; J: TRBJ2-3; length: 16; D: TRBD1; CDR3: CASGLFISGTGDTQYF
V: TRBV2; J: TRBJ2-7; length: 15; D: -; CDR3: CASSPETTGSIQQYF
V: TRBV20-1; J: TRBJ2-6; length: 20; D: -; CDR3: CGARDWRQGDKLSGANVLTF
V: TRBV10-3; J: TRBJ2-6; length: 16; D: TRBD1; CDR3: CAIRDRVNSGANVLTF
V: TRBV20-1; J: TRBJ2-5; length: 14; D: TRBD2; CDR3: CSAREGGPSETQYF
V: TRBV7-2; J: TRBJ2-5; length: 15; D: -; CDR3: CASSLYVVGLETQYF
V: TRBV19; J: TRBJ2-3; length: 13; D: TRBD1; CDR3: CASSIRPGQGMYF
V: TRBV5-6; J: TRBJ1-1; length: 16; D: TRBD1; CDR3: CASSLAGGGGCTEAFF
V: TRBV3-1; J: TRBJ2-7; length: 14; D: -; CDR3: CASSRSSQGDEQYF